This TCR beta chain was observed in a study of cytomegalovirus exposure and HLA in healthy donors. V was cut by 0 bases and J by 9 bases, with 15 bases left in between. There are 14 residues in the CDR3. The germline V gene encodes CDR1 MNHEY and CDR2 SMNVEV (reference sequence). Donors were nominally healthy when sampled, though unrecorded immune exposures were likely. Vbeta (60) and Jbeta (13) primers were used in the PCR. Sequenced by immunoSEQ multiplex PCR; TCRdb stores in-frame clones only, minus some. This table holds under 130,000 clones, 60% to 85% found once. What was sequenced was PBMCs. The source of this sequence is a man aged 45-65 years in good health and CMV-seropositive. The chain carries TRBV27 and TRBJ2-7, with D uncertain. Here the CDR3 DNA reads TGTGCCAGCAGTTTATCTTCAGCTTCGGGTCCGCAGTACTTC. It is translated as CASSLSSASGPQYF.